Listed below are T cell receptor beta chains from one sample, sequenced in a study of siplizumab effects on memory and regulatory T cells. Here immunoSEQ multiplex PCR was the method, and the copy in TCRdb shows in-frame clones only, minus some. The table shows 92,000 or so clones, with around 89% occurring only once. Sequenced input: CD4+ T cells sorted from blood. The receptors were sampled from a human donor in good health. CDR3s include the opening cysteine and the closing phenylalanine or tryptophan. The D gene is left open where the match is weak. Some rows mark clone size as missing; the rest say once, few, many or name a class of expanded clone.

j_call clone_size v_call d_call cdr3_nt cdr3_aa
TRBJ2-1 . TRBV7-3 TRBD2 TGTGCCAGCAGCGTTGGGACTAGCGGGCCCTTCTTC CASSVGTSGPFF
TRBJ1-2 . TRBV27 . TGTGCCAGCAGTCCCTCTCATTGGATGAGCTATGGCTACACCTTC CASSPSHWMSYGYTF
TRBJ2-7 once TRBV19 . TGTGCCAGTAGTATAGACCTAGCTTCCAGCGAGCAGTACTTC CASSIDLASSEQYF
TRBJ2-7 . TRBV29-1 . TGCAGCGTTGATGGTGGTTCGAACGAGCAGTACTTC CSVDGGSNEQYF
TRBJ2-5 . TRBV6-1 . TGTGCCAGTAATCCGGGGTACCAAGAGACCCAGTACTTC CASNPGYQETQYF
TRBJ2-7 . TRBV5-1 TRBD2 TGCGCCAGCAGCGGGACTAGCACGGGGGAGCAGTACTTC CASSGTSTGEQYF
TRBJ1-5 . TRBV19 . TGTGCCAGTAGGGAGTATAGCAATCAGCCCCAGCATTTT CASREYSNQPQHF
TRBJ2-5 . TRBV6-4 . TGTGCCAGCAGTGACTCGTGGCGGAGCGAGACCCAGTACTTC CASSDSWRSETQYF
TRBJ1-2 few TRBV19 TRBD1 TGTGCCAGTAGTCTAATACGTGGGACAGTTAACTATGGCTACACCTTC CASSLIRGTVNYGYTF
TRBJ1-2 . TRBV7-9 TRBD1 TGTGCCAGCAGCTTAGGGGACAGGCCCCCTGTTTTC CASSLGDRPPVF
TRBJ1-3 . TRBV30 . TGTGCCTGGAGCCACGTACCGGGACTTAGCTTT CAWSHVPGLSF
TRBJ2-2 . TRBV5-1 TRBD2 TGCGCCAGCAGCTTGGCGGCAGCGGGAGTAAACACCGGGGAGCTGTTTTTT CASSLAAAGVNTGELFF
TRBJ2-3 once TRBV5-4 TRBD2 TGTGCCAGCAGTGGAGCGGGAGTTTCAAAAGATACGCAGTATTTT CASSGAGVSKDTQYF
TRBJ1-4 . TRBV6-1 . TGTGCCAGCAGTGAAGTGTGGTTTGAAAAACTGTTTTTT CASSEVWFEKLFF
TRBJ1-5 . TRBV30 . TGTGCCTACAGGGTCGCGAGCAATCAGCCCCAGCATTTT CAYRVASNQPQHF
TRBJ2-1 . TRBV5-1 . TGCGCCAGCAGCTTGGGTCAGGGTCCCTACAATGAGCAGTTCTTC CASSLGQGPYNEQFF
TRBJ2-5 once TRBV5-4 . TGTGCCAGCAGCTTAGGGGACAACCAAGAGACCCAGTACTTC CASSLGDNQETQYF
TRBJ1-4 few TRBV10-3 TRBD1 TGTGCCATCAGTGGGACAGGCACTAATGAAAAACTGTTTTTT CAISGTGTNEKLFF
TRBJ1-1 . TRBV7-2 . TGTGCCAGCAAAGGGAGGGGCCGGAACACTGAAGCTTTCTTT CASKGRGRNTEAFF
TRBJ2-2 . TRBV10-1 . TGCGCCAGCAGTGAGAAGTTGACAATCACCGGGGAGCTGTTTTTT CASSEKLTITGELFF
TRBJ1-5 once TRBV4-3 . TGCGCCAGCAGCCAATCGCGCGGCAATCAGCCCCAGCATTTT CASSQSRGNQPQHF
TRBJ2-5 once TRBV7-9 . TGTGCCAGCAGCTTAGCAGAGGGTAAAGAGACCCAGTACTTC CASSLAEGKETQYF